This T cell receptor (beta chain) was recorded in a study of shared clonotypes between healthy human individuals. Study-level results: Naive subsets generally exceeded memory subsets in estimated richness.

As concerns this clone: Its antigen is not identified.

Donation came from healthy HIV-negative adults that had no recent acute infections or vaccinations. CD4+ cells underwent separation, giving CD45RA+ naive and CD45RA-negative memory subsets. Each subset's genomic DNA was shared equally among a number of immunoSEQ plates. TCRdb keeps only in-frame clones here, not all; method: immunoSEQ multiplex PCR. This table holds around 1.6 million clones, approximately 98% found once. J lost 1 base, V lost 4 bases, and 6 bases had no gene match. Germline V lookup: CDR1 SGHRS, CDR2 YFSETQ. The length of the CDR3 is 15 residues. J is TRBJ2-7 and V is TRBV5-1; 9 bases map to TRBD1. This clonotype originated in a man aged 30-40 years in good health. The sample was naive CD4+ T cells sorted from blood. Indicated subset: CD45RA+ positively selected. CDR3 region: CASSAGTGNSYEQYF. CDR3 sequence (DNA): TGCGCCAGCAGCGCCGGGACAGGGAATTCCTACGAGCAGTACTTC.